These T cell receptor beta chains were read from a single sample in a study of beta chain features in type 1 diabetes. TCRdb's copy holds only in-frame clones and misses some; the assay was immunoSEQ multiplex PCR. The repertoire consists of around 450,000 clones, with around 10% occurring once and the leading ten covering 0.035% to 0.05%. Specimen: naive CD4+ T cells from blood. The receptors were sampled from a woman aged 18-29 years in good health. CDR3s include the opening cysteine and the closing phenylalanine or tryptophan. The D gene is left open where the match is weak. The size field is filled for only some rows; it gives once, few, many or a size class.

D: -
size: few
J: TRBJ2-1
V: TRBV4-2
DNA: TGTGCCAGCAGCCCCGGGAGTTGGGATGAGCAGTTCTTC
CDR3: CASSPGSWDEQFF

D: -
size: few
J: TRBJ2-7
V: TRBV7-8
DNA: TGTGCCAGCAGCTCGCAAGGGGCGAGTCTGACTGAGCAGTACTTC
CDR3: CASSSQGASLTEQYF

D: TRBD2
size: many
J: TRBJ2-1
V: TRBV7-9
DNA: TGTGCCAGCAGCTTATCCGAAGCTAGCGGGACACCTCAGTTCTTC
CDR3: CASSLSEASGTPQFF

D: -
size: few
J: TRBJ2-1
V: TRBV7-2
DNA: TGTGCCAGCAGCTTAGCTATGTCGGTGGCCTACAATGAGCAGTTCTTC
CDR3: CASSLAMSVAYNEQFF

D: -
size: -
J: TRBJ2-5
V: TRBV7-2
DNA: TGTGCCAGCAGCTACGGTCGAGAGACCCAGTACTTC
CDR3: CASSYGRETQYF

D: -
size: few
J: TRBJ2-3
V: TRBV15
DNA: TGTGCCACCAGCTCAAAAGCCGGGACGAACACAGATACGCAGTATTTT
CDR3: CATSSKAGTNTDTQYF

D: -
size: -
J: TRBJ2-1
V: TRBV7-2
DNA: TGTGCCAGCAGCCCTGGACCGAACAATGAGCAGTTCTTC
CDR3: CASSPGPNNEQFF

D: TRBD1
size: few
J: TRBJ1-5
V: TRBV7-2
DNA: TGTGCCAGCAGTTCACAGGGGGCTAATCAGCCCCAGCATTTT
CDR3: CASSSQGANQPQHF

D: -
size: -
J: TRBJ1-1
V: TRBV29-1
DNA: TGCAGCGCCGAGACGCCCTTCGGGCCCACTGAAGCTTTCTTT
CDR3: CSAETPFGPTEAFF

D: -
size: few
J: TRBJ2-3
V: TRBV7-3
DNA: TGTGCCAGCAGGCGGGCAGGGGAATCGGATACGCAGTATTTT
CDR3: CASRRAGESDTQYF

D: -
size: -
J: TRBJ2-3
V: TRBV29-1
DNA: TGCAGCGTCAGGGTGCGGGATACGCAGTATTTT
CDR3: CSVRVRDTQYF

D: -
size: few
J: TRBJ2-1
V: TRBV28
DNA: TGTGCCAGCAGTTTATCTTGGGGGGCCTACAATGAGCAGTTCTTC
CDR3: CASSLSWGAYNEQFF

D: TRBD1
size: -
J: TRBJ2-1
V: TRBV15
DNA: TGTGCCACCAGCAGCCGGGACAGGGCCTACAATGAGCAGTTCTTC
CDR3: CATSSRDRAYNEQFF

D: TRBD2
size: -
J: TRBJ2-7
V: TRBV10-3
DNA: TGTGCCATCAGTGAGTCACTAGTCGGACTAGCGGGAACTTACGAGCAGTACTTC
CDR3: CAISESLVGLAGTYEQYF

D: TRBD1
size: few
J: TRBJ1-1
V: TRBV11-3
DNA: TGTGCCAGCAGCCCGAGGACAGGGCCGAACACTGAAGCTTTCTTT
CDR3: CASSPRTGPNTEAFF

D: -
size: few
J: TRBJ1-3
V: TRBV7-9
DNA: TGTGCCAGCAGCTGGAATTACAAGGGATCGGGAAACACCATATATTTT
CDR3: CASSWNYKGSGNTIYF

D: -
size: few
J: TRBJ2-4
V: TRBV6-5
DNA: TGTGCCAGCGGGGCAGGGGCGGACATTCAGTACTTC
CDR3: CASGAGADIQYF

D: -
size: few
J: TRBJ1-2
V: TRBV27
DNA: TGTGCCAGCAGGGGGAAAAGTAACTATGGCTACACCTTC
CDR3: CASRGKSNYGYTF

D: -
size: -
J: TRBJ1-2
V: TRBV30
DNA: TGTGCCTGGAGTCTACAGGGATACTATGGCTACACCTTC
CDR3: CAWSLQGYYGYTF

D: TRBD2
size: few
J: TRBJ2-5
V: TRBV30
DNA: TGTGCCTGGAGTGCAAGTAGGACTAGCGGGAGTCGAGAGACCCAGTACTTC
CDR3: CAWSASRTSGSRETQYF

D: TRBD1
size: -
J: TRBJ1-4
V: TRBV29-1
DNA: TGCAGCGTTATTGGACAGGGCTCCTTTGGACTGTTTTTT
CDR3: CSVIGQGSFGLFF

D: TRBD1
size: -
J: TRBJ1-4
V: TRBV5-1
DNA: TGCGCCAGCAGCCTCGGGACAGGAGGAACTAATGAAAAACTGTTTTTT
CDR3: CASSLGTGGTNEKLFF

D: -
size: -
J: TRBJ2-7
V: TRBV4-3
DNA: TGCGCCAGCAGCCAGGACCTTTCTTGGGACTACGAGCAGTACTTC
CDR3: CASSQDLSWDYEQYF

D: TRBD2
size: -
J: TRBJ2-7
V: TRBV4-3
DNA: TGCGCCAGCAGCCAAGATACCGGGACTAGCGGAATCTACTACGAGCAGTACTTC
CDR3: CASSQDTGTSGIYYEQYF

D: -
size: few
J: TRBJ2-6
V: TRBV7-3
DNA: TGTGCCAGCAGCTTACTTGGACAGACCCCCTCTGGGGCCAACGTCCTGACTTTC
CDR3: CASSLLGQTPSGANVLTF

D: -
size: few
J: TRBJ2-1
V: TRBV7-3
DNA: TGTGCCAGCAGCCCCGAGGAGGGCGGACGCTACAATGAGCAGTTCTTC
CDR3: CASSPEEGGRYNEQFF

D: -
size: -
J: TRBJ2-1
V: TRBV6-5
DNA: TGTGCCAGCAGTGAAAGGGAAGGAGAGCAGTTCTTC
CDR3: CASSEREGEQFF

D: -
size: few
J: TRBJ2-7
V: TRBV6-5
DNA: TGTGCCAGCAGTTACTCGAGGGGTGTCGAGCAGTACTTC
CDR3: CASSYSRGVEQYF

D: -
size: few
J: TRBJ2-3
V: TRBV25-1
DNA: TGTGCCAGCAGTTCGGCGGGCACAGATACGCAGTATTTT
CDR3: CASSSAGTDTQYF